These 5 T cell receptor beta chains share one sample of origin, sequenced in a study of control samples from healthy donors and cancer patients. TCRdb's table, derived via immunoSEQ multiplex PCR, lists solely in-frame clones and lacks some. The sample contains fewer than 120,000 clones, roughly 88% of which appear only once. Input material: PBMCs. The receptor source for this set is a woman aged 55-69 years with lung cancer.

The V gene is TRBV19, the J gene TRBJ2-1; TRBD2 aligns across 12 bases. The V gene's germline CDR1 is LNHDA and CDR2 SQIVND (reference sequence). The junction had 11 bases not matched to a gene; V was cut back by 9 bases and J by 8 bases. The CDR3 has 15 amino acids. The CDR3 sequence: CASRTLLAGGHEQFF. The CDR3 DNA is TGTGCCAGCCGTACCCTACTAGCGGGAGGCCATGAGCAGTTCTTC.

J is TRBJ1-5 and V is TRBV30, with D tentatively TRBD1 (6 bases). The CDR3 spans 16 residues. V was trimmed by 0 bases and J by 5 bases, leaving 17 bases between them. In germline, CDR1 is GTSNPN, CDR2 SVGIG (reference sequence). The DNA of the CDR3 is TGTGCCTGGAGTGTACCACAGGGTGGAGGGCATCAGCCCCAGCATTTT. Amino acid sequence: CAWSVPQGGGHQPQHF.

V gene TRBV7-2 combines with J gene TRBJ2-5; D uncertain. Germline CDR1 reads SGHTA; CDR2 reads FQGNSA. V lost 0 bases and J lost 1, with 9 bases in between. The CDR3 runs to 15 residues. The DNA of the CDR3 is TGTGCCAGCAGCTTAGCGGTGCAGGTCCAAGAGACCCAGTACTTC. Protein: CASSLAVQVQETQYF. Full variable domain (remainder filled in from reference TRBV7-2 and TRBJ2-5): GAGVSQSPSNKVTEKGKDVELRCDPISGHTALYWYRQSLGQGLEFLIYFQGNSAPDKSGLPSDRFSAERTGGSVSTLTIQRTQQEDSAVYLCASSLAVQVQETQYFGPGTRLLVL.

As concerns this clone: This same CDR3 is encoded by further DNA sequences in the sample. The J gene is TRBJ2-1, the V gene TRBV7-2; tentative D call: TRBD2 (5 bases). Trimming cost V 1 base and J 7 bases, with 8 bases left between them. There are 13 residues in the CDR3. Looked up from germline, CDR1 is SGHTA and CDR2 is FQGNSA. CDR3 nucleotides: TGTGCCAGCAGCTTAGTGCGCGGGAATGAGCAGTTCTTC. Translating gives CASSLVRGNEQFF.

V gene TRBV10-3 combines with J gene TRBJ2-3; 8 positions agree with TRBD1. CDR1 ENHRY and CDR2 SYGVKD come from the germline V gene. J gave up 3 bases and V 10 bases, and 6 bases lay outside the gene matches. The CDR3 length is 13 residues. The CDR3 loop is CATRQGATDTQYF. DNA of the CDR3: TGTGCCACCCGTCAGGGGGCAACAGATACGCAGTATTTT.